Below, 20 T cell receptor beta chains from the same sample are listed, as sequenced in a study of blood T cell repertoires in COVID-19. Profiled with immunoSEQ multiplex PCR; TCRdb holds only in-frame clones, not every one. The data contain around 150,000 clones, around 80% of them seen just once; the ten biggest clones take up approximately 11%. Sequencing input: peripheral blood. The receptor set was obtained from a man between 60 and 70 years old who had recovered from COVID-19.

J is TRBJ1-1 and V is TRBV2, with 8 bases fitting TRBD1. Losses at the gene ends were 8 bases for V and 6 bases for J; bases not matched to a gene: 8. The CDR3 length is 13 residues. Germline CDR1 reads SNHLY; CDR2 reads FYNNEI. CDR3 protein: CASSGTGKAEAFF. CDR3 DNA: TGTGCCAGCTCTGGGACAGGCAAGGCTGAAGCTTTCTTT.

V and J are TRBV28 and TRBJ1-6; 7 nucleotides align to TRBD1. The CDR3 extends over 14 amino acids. Germline loops: CDR1 MDHEN, CDR2 SYDVKM. The J segment lost 6 bases and the V segment lost 5 bases, leaving 4 bases of the junction unmatched. In DNA, the CDR3 is TGTGCCAGCAGTCGCTGGGACAGTAATTCACCCCTCCACTTT. Amino acids: CASSRWDSNSPLHF.

V and J are TRBV7-2 and TRBJ1-6, with 12 positions matching TRBD1. This CDR3 has 14 amino acids. Losses at the gene ends were 5 bases for V and 11 bases for J; bases not matched to a gene: 4. The V gene's germline CDR1 is SGHTA and CDR2 FQGNSA. CDR3: CASSQGTGGTPLHF. In nucleotides, the CDR3 is TGTGCCAGCAGCCAAGGGACAGGGGGCACACCCCTCCACTTT.

The sample holds one count of this clone. The chain employs TRBV9 and TRBJ2-1, with D perhaps matching TRBD2 (6 bases). The CDR3 length is 14 residues. CDR1 is SGDLS, CDR2 YYNGEE, per germline. V shed 2 bases and J shed 5 bases, with 11 bases lying between them. The CDR3 spells CASSVGGLNNEQFF. The CDR3 DNA sequence: TGTGCCAGCAGCGTGGGGGGACTCAACAATGAGCAGTTCTTC.

The V and J genes are TRBV5-1 and TRBJ2-7, with 9 bases lining up with TRBD1. This CDR3 spans 14 amino acids. V trimming: 9 bases; J trimming: 6 bases; junction bases outside the gene matches: 13. Germline V gives CDR1 SGHRS, CDR2 YFSETQ. This chain's CDR3 is CATSPGQGPSEQYF. The CDR3 nucleotides are TGCGCCACCTCGCCGGGACAGGGTCCGAGCGAGCAGTACTTC.

This clone appeared a few times. The V and J genes are TRBV6-5 and TRBJ1-1, with D unclear. The CDR3 length is 15 residues. Deletions cut 0 bases from V and 1 base from J, with 9 bases between. Germline V CDR1 and CDR2: MNHEY, SVGAGI. CDR3 protein: CASSYSPAPNTEAFF. In nucleotides, the CDR3 is TGTGCCAGCAGTTACTCGCCAGCGCCGAACACTGAAGCTTTCTTT.

The rearrangement joins TRBV3-1 (or the pseudogene TRBV3-2) to TRBJ2-5; unclear D gene. Germline-derived CDR1 and CDR2 are LGHDT and YNNKEL (reference sequence). This CDR3 has 12 residues. With 0 bases removed from V and 5 bases from J, the gap between germline ends came to 4 bases. This CDR3 reads CASSQDPETQYF. As DNA, the CDR3 is TGTGCCAGCAGCCAAGATCCGGAGACCCAGTACTTC.

In this sample, this clone turned up many times. The chain recombines TRBV18 with TRBJ2-1; TRBD2 might be the D (5 bases). V lost 4 bases, J lost 8 bases, and 12 bases lay in between. Germline CDR1 KGHSH, CDR2 LQKENI. The CDR3 loop spans 13 amino acids. In nucleotides, the CDR3 is TGTGCCAGCTCACTCAGAGGGATCTATGAGCAGTTCTTC. Translating gives CASSLRGIYEQFF.

The rearrangement uses TRBV6-5 and TRBJ1-2; D is perhaps TRBD1 (6 bases). Germline V gene data show CDR1 as MNHEY and CDR2 as SVGAGI. V lost 6 bases and J 4 bases, leaving 18 bases between the germline ends. This CDR3 region has 15 residues. Here the CDR3 reads CASRRWGGGAYGYTF. The CDR3 coding sequence is TGTGCCAGCAGACGATGGGGAGGGGGGGCCTATGGCTACACCTTC.

In DNA, the CDR3 is TGTGCCAGCGGAAAAGACAGGGGCTATGGCTACACCTTC. Its protein is CASGKDRGYGYTF. This chain uses TRBV5-8 with TRBJ1-2; 8 nucleotides match TRBD1. Losses at the gene ends were 7 bases for V and 4 bases for J; bases not matched to a gene: 6. The germline V gene has CDR1 SGHTS and CDR2 YDEGEE. The CDR3 contains 13 residues.

As concerns this clone: The same CDR3 arises from other DNA sequences in this sample as well. The V and J genes are TRBV6-2 or TRBV6-3 and TRBJ2-1; 11 bases map to TRBD2. Unmatched junction bases numbered 2, after V lost 5 bases and J lost 2 bases. Germline V gene data show CDR1 as MNHEY and CDR2 as SVGEGT. The CDR3 runs to 15 residues. CDR3 loop: CASSLAGGPYNEQFF. CDR3 in DNA: TGTGCCAGCAGTCTAGCGGGAGGACCCTACAATGAGCAGTTCTTC.

CDR3 in amino acids: CASGPASGDWNEQFF. CDR3 DNA: TGTGCTAGTGGACCCGCTAGCGGCGATTGGAATGAGCAGTTCTTC. This rearrangement joins TRBV12-5 to TRBJ2-1, with 7 bases fitting TRBD2. This CDR3 has 15 residues. Germline loops: CDR1 LGHNT, CDR2 FRNRAP. The junction had 12 bases not matched to a gene; V was cut back by 6 bases and J by 7 bases.

The chain couples TRBV28 to TRBJ2-7; possible D gene TRBD2, 7 bases. The CDR3 is 15 residues long. The V and J ends lost 3 bases and 2 bases respectively, with 14 bases between them. From germline, CDR1 is MDHEN and CDR2 SYDVKM. The CDR3 DNA reads as TGTGCCAGCAGTTTGGGGGGGCAGGCCGCCTACGAGCAGTACTTC. Its translation: CASSLGGQAAYEQYF.

This clone has only one observation. This chain links TRBV2 with TRBJ1-1; 7 bases agree with TRBD1. The CDR3 loop spans 11 amino acids. V shed 7 bases, J shed 4 bases, and the junction held 0 bases outside the gene matches. Germline V lookup: CDR1 SNHLY, CDR2 FYNNEI. The CDR3 nucleotides read TGTGCCAGCAAGGGGGCCACTGAAGCTTTCTTT. Protein: CASKGATEAFF.

The rearrangement links TRBV29-1 to TRBJ1-1; D may be TRBD1 (6 bases). Trimming took off 7 bases at V and 1 base at J, with 13 bases between the two ends. The CDR3 extends over 13 amino acids. Germline loops: CDR1 SQVTM, CDR2 ANQGSEA. In DNA, the CDR3 is TGCAGCGCACAGGGAGACGGGAACACTGAAGCTTTCTTT. Translating gives CSAQGDGNTEAFF.

A few counts support this clone. CDR3 in amino acids: CAWSVESTSGNTIYF. In DNA, the CDR3 is TGTGCCTGGAGTGTAGAGTCTACCTCTGGAAACACCATATATTTT. The rearrangement uses TRBV30 and TRBJ1-3; D not certain. The CDR3 has 15 residues. V lost 0 bases to trimming and J lost 0 bases, with 9 bases between them. CDR1 GTSNPN and CDR2 SVGIG come from the germline V gene (reference sequence).

V gene TRBV5-1 combines with J gene TRBJ1-4, with D perhaps matching TRBD1 (5 bases). V was shortened by 5 bases and J by 7 bases, with 15 bases between the two germline ends. CDR1 SGHRS and CDR2 YFSETQ come from the germline V gene. The CDR3 is made up of 14 amino acids. CDR3 in amino acids: CASRSQGVGEKLFF. The CDR3 DNA reads TGCGCCAGCAGATCTCAGGGTGTCGGTGAAAAACTGTTTTTT.

This rearrangement joins TRBV6-2 or TRBV6-3 to TRBJ2-1, with D hard to call. Trimming removed 2 bases from V and 7 bases from J, with 6 bases in between. From germline, CDR1 is MNHEY and CDR2 SVGEGT. The CDR3 runs to 12 residues. The CDR3 sequence: CASSYGENEQFF. In DNA form, the CDR3 reads TGTGCCAGCAGTTACGGAGAAAATGAGCAGTTCTTC.

This chain joins TRBV11-2 and TRBJ2-1; no clear D. The germline V gene encodes CDR1 SGHAT and CDR2 FQNNGV. Deletions cut 2 bases from V and 6 bases from J, with 11 bases between. This CDR3 region has 14 residues. The CDR3 reads CASSLIGGLNEQFF. In DNA, the CDR3 is TGTGCCAGCAGCTTAATCGGTGGGCTCAATGAGCAGTTCTTC.

This clone has just a few counts. The chain joins TRBV7-2 to TRBJ1-5, with 7 bases matching TRBD1. V lost 5 bases to trimming and J lost 3 bases; unmatched junction nucleotides: 4. Germline CDR1 reads SGHTA; CDR2 reads FQGNSA. CDR3 length: 14 amino acids. The CDR3 reads CASSPGQTNQPQHF. The CDR3 nucleotides read TGTGCCAGCAGCCCGGGACAGACCAATCAGCCCCAGCATTTT.